This T cell receptor (beta chain) was captured in a study of cytomegalovirus exposure and HLA in healthy donors. Findings and limits, study-wide: The study recorded 150 to 200 TCR beta chains that were cytomegalovirus-associated.

A multiplex PCR was run with 60 Vbeta primers and 13 Jbeta primers. Generated by immunoSEQ multiplex PCR, the TCRdb table keeps only in-frame clones and is missing some. The sample carries 150,000 to 200,000 clones, around two thirds recorded once. The CDR3 is 14 amino acids. Trimming took off 1 base at V and 0 bases at J, with 6 bases between the two ends. Per the germline V gene, CDR1 is SEHNR and CDR2 is FQNEAQ (reference sequence). Note on this clone: The antigen is undetermined. At the DNA level, this CDR3 is encoded by other sequences in the same sample as well.

The gene calls are TRBV7-9 and TRBJ1-1; D possibly corresponds to TRBD1 (5 bases). This receptor was obtained from a man aged 35 to 55 in good health and CMV-seronegative. Sequencing was performed on PBMCs. The CDR3 is CASSLGQLNTEAFF. CDR3 bases: TGTGCCAGCAGCTTAGGACAGCTGAACACTGAAGCTTTCTTT.